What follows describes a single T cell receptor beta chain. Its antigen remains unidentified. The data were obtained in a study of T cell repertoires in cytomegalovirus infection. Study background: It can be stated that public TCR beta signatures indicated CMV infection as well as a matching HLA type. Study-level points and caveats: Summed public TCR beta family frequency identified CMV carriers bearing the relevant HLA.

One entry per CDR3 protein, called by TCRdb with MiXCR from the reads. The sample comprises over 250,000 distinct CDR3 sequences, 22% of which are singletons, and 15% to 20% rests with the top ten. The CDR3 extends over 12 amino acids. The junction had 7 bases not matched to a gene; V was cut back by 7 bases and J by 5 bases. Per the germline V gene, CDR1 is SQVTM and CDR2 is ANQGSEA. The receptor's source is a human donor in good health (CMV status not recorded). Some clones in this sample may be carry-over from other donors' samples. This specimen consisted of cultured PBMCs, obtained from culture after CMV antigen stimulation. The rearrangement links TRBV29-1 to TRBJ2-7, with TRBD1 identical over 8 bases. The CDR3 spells CSASQGGDEQYV. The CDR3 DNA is TGCAGCGCCTCACAGGGGGGTGACGAGCAGTACGTC.